This is a list of T cell receptor beta chains from one sample in a study of shared clonotypes between healthy human individuals. The data were produced by immunoSEQ multiplex PCR, yet TCRdb's version contains in-frame clones alone and is incomplete. The sample consists of roughly 2.4 million clones, roughly 95% of them appearing once. Source material: naive CD4+ T cells sorted from blood. The origin of the receptors is a man aged 18 to 29 in good health. The CDR3 runs from the conserved cysteine through the conserved F or W. D genes are given only for firm matches. Size values are once, few and many counts, or a class for expanded clones, and some rows have none.

CDR3nt: TGCGCCAGCAGCCAAAATAGCGGGAGTAGTTCCTACGAGCAGTACTTC
CDR3aa: CASSQNSGSSSYEQYF
d_gene: TRBD2
j_gene: TRBJ2-7
v_gene: TRBV4-1
abundance: -

CDR3nt: TGCGCCAGCAGCTTGGACAGGGGGCTCACTGAAGCTTTCTTT
CDR3aa: CASSLDRGLTEAFF
d_gene: TRBD1
j_gene: TRBJ1-1
v_gene: TRBV5-1
abundance: -

CDR3nt: TGTGCCAGCAATCAGGGGTCGATGAACACTGAAGCTTTCTTT
CDR3aa: CASNQGSMNTEAFF
d_gene: -
j_gene: TRBJ1-1
v_gene: TRBV6-6
abundance: -

CDR3nt: TGTGCCAGCAGTTTAGGGACAGATCCCCACGAGCAGTACTTC
CDR3aa: CASSLGTDPHEQYF
d_gene: TRBD1
j_gene: TRBJ2-7
v_gene: TRBV28
abundance: -

CDR3nt: TGTGCCAGCGGAAGACAGAGGTACAATGAGCAGTTCTTC
CDR3aa: CASGRQRYNEQFF
d_gene: -
j_gene: TRBJ2-1
v_gene: TRBV5-4
abundance: -

CDR3nt: TGTGCCAGCAGTTTATGGACTATTTCCGATACGCAGTATTTT
CDR3aa: CASSLWTISDTQYF
d_gene: -
j_gene: TRBJ2-3
v_gene: TRBV28
abundance: -

CDR3nt: TGTGCCAGCAGCTCCGGGACAGGGCTAAACACCATATATTTT
CDR3aa: CASSSGTGLNTIYF
d_gene: TRBD1
j_gene: TRBJ1-3
v_gene: TRBV7-2
abundance: once

CDR3nt: TGTGCCAGCGAAAACAGGGGCACAGACACCATATATTTT
CDR3aa: CASENRGTDTIYF
d_gene: TRBD1
j_gene: TRBJ1-3
v_gene: TRBV7-9
abundance: -

CDR3nt: TGCGCCAGCAGCTTGATAGCGGGGAACACAGATACGCAGTATTTT
CDR3aa: CASSLIAGNTDTQYF
d_gene: TRBD2
j_gene: TRBJ2-3
v_gene: TRBV5-1
abundance: -

CDR3nt: TGCGCCAGCAGCCAAGCCCCCAGCGGGGGGGCGCAGGAGCAGTTCTTC
CDR3aa: CASSQAPSGGAQEQFF
d_gene: TRBD2
j_gene: TRBJ2-1
v_gene: TRBV4-1
abundance: -

CDR3nt: TGTGCCATCAGTGATTCCCCGGATGCGACCGGGGAGCTGTTTTTT
CDR3aa: CAISDSPDATGELFF
d_gene: -
j_gene: TRBJ2-2
v_gene: TRBV10-3
abundance: once

CDR3nt: TGCGCCAGCAGCCAAGAACCACTCCTCGGCACAGATACGCAGTATTTT
CDR3aa: CASSQEPLLGTDTQYF
d_gene: -
j_gene: TRBJ2-3
v_gene: TRBV4-3
abundance: -

CDR3nt: TGTGCCAGCAGTTTATTCGCGGGGAGCTCCTATAATTCACCCCTCCACTTT
CDR3aa: CASSLFAGSSYNSPLHF
d_gene: -
j_gene: TRBJ1-6
v_gene: TRBV27
abundance: -

CDR3nt: TGTGCCAGCAGGGCTAGCGGGATGGGTCTGTACGAGCAGTACTTC
CDR3aa: CASRASGMGLYEQYF
d_gene: TRBD2
j_gene: TRBJ2-7
v_gene: TRBV6-1
abundance: -

CDR3nt: TGTGCCAGCAGTTACTGGACTAGCGTGAACACCGGGGAGCTGTTTTTT
CDR3aa: CASSYWTSVNTGELFF
d_gene: TRBD2
j_gene: TRBJ2-2
v_gene: TRBV6-6
abundance: -

CDR3nt: TGCAGCGTCCGGACAGGGAACGGCTACACCTTC
CDR3aa: CSVRTGNGYTF
d_gene: TRBD1
j_gene: TRBJ1-2
v_gene: TRBV29-1
abundance: -

CDR3nt: TGTGCCAGCAGCGGGAGTCAGGGAGGCCATGGTGGCTACACCTTC
CDR3aa: CASSGSQGGHGGYTF
d_gene: -
j_gene: TRBJ1-2
v_gene: TRBV7-2
abundance: once

CDR3nt: TGTGCCAGCAGTTGGCAGACCTACTATGGCTACACCTTC
CDR3aa: CASSWQTYYGYTF
d_gene: -
j_gene: TRBJ1-2
v_gene: TRBV27
abundance: -

CDR3nt: TGTGCCATCAGGGGGGGACTCTACGAGCAGTACTTC
CDR3aa: CAIRGGLYEQYF
d_gene: -
j_gene: TRBJ2-7
v_gene: TRBV10-3
abundance: -

CDR3nt: TGTGCCAGCAGTGAAGCGCTGACAGAGAACACCGGGGAGCTGTTTTTT
CDR3aa: CASSEALTENTGELFF
d_gene: -
j_gene: TRBJ2-2
v_gene: TRBV6-1
abundance: -

CDR3nt: TGCGCCAGCAGCTCGCAGGGCTCCGGGGCCAACGTCCTGACTTTC
CDR3aa: CASSSQGSGANVLTF
d_gene: -
j_gene: TRBJ2-6
v_gene: TRBV5-1
abundance: -

CDR3nt: TGTGCCAGCAGCCAATCGGGGACATCGTCTCTTTCTGAAGCTTTCTTT
CDR3aa: CASSQSGTSSLSEAFF
d_gene: -
j_gene: TRBJ1-1
v_gene: TRBV14
abundance: -

CDR3nt: TGCGCCAGCAGCGCTGCCGGGACAGGGGGCACCGGGGAGCTGTTTTTT
CDR3aa: CASSAAGTGGTGELFF
d_gene: TRBD1
j_gene: TRBJ2-2
v_gene: TRBV5-1
abundance: -

CDR3nt: TGTGCCAGTAGTCGGTCAGGTTGGGGTATCGAGCAGTACTTC
CDR3aa: CASSRSGWGIEQYF
d_gene: -
j_gene: TRBJ2-7
v_gene: TRBV19
abundance: -

CDR3nt: TGTGCCAGCACCGTTGACAGGGCCCAGTACTTC
CDR3aa: CASTVDRAQYF
d_gene: TRBD1
j_gene: TRBJ2-5
v_gene: TRBV7-9
abundance: -

CDR3nt: TGTGCCTGGATGGCGGCAGGGGACTCACCCCTCCACTTT
CDR3aa: CAWMAAGDSPLHF
d_gene: -
j_gene: TRBJ1-6
v_gene: TRBV30
abundance: -

CDR3nt: TGTGCCAGCAGCTTAAGTTTCGGGCTAAACTATGGCTACACCTTC
CDR3aa: CASSLSFGLNYGYTF
d_gene: -
j_gene: TRBJ1-2
v_gene: TRBV11-2
abundance: -

CDR3nt: TGTGCCAGCAGTTTAGTGGCCCGGCTAGCGGGGGGGCCCGACTACGAGCAGTACTTC
CDR3aa: CASSLVARLAGGPDYEQYF
d_gene: TRBD2
j_gene: TRBJ2-7
v_gene: TRBV28
abundance: -

CDR3nt: TGTGCCAGCAGTGAAGAGGTCCGCTACGGGACTGGCACAGATACGCAGTATTTT
CDR3aa: CASSEEVRYGTGTDTQYF
d_gene: -
j_gene: TRBJ2-3
v_gene: TRBV6-1
abundance: -

CDR3nt: TGTGCCAGCAGAACGACAGGGCTGACCTACGAGCAGTACTTC
CDR3aa: CASRTTGLTYEQYF
d_gene: TRBD1
j_gene: TRBJ2-7
v_gene: TRBV6-1
abundance: -

CDR3nt: TGCGCCAGCAGCCAAGAGGGACCGGACAGGGCTGGTAATGAAAAACTGTTTTTT
CDR3aa: CASSQEGPDRAGNEKLFF
d_gene: TRBD1
j_gene: TRBJ1-4
v_gene: TRBV4-1
abundance: -

CDR3nt: TGTGCCAGCAGCTTAGTGGGCTCCTCCGGCTACACCTTC
CDR3aa: CASSLVGSSGYTF
d_gene: -
j_gene: TRBJ1-2
v_gene: TRBV7-9
abundance: -

CDR3nt: TGTGCCAGCTCACCACAAAACTTCCAAGAGACCCAGTACTTC
CDR3aa: CASSPQNFQETQYF
d_gene: -
j_gene: TRBJ2-5
v_gene: TRBV18
abundance: -

CDR3nt: TGCGCCAGCAGCCACGATCGACTAGCGGCCTACAATGAGCAGTTCTTC
CDR3aa: CASSHDRLAAYNEQFF
d_gene: TRBD2
j_gene: TRBJ2-1
v_gene: TRBV4-1
abundance: -

CDR3nt: TGTGCCAGCGCACCGGGACTAGCTGTGGAGACCCAGTACTTC
CDR3aa: CASAPGLAVETQYF
d_gene: TRBD2
j_gene: TRBJ2-5
v_gene: TRBV18
abundance: -

CDR3nt: TGCGCCAGCAGCTTGGAGGGACAGGGCAATCAGCCCCAGCATTTT
CDR3aa: CASSLEGQGNQPQHF
d_gene: TRBD1
j_gene: TRBJ1-5
v_gene: TRBV5-1
abundance: -

CDR3nt: TGTGCCAGCAGCCCGGGGTCCATGAACACTGAAGCTTTCTTT
CDR3aa: CASSPGSMNTEAFF
d_gene: -
j_gene: TRBJ1-1
v_gene: TRBV6-6
abundance: -

CDR3nt: TGTGCCATCAGTGACTCGGTGGGGGCGGGTGGCTACACCTTC
CDR3aa: CAISDSVGAGGYTF
d_gene: -
j_gene: TRBJ1-2
v_gene: TRBV10-3
abundance: -

CDR3nt: TGTGCCTGGAGGCGCCGAGGAGTCGCTAACTATGGCTACACCTTC
CDR3aa: CAWRRRGVANYGYTF
d_gene: -
j_gene: TRBJ1-2
v_gene: TRBV30
abundance: -

CDR3nt: TGTGCCAGCAGCTTAGGGGGACTAGCGGGAGGTAGCAATGAGCAGTTCTTC
CDR3aa: CASSLGGLAGGSNEQFF
d_gene: TRBD2
j_gene: TRBJ2-1
v_gene: TRBV7-2
abundance: -

CDR3nt: TGTGCCAGCAGCGTTGGACAGGGCCTCTTCTATGGCTACACCTTC
CDR3aa: CASSVGQGLFYGYTF
d_gene: TRBD1
j_gene: TRBJ1-2
v_gene: TRBV5-4
abundance: few

CDR3nt: TGTGCCAGCAGCTTGGGCGGGGCAACTAATGAAAAACTGTTTTTT
CDR3aa: CASSLGGATNEKLFF
d_gene: -
j_gene: TRBJ1-4
v_gene: TRBV5-6
abundance: -

CDR3nt: TGTGCCAGCAGTCTTCATCGGGACAGGGGGAGCGAGCAGTACTTC
CDR3aa: CASSLHRDRGSEQYF
d_gene: TRBD1
j_gene: TRBJ2-7
v_gene: TRBV6-9
abundance: -

CDR3nt: TGTGCCAGCAGCCAAAGTTCGGGACCCAGCTACGAGCAGTACTTC
CDR3aa: CASSQSSGPSYEQYF
d_gene: -
j_gene: TRBJ2-7
v_gene: TRBV4-2
abundance: once

CDR3nt: TGTGCCAGCAGCACGGGACAGTGGTTGGAAAAACTGTTTTTT
CDR3aa: CASSTGQWLEKLFF
d_gene: TRBD1
j_gene: TRBJ1-4
v_gene: TRBV6-6
abundance: -

CDR3nt: TGTGCCAGCAGCTTAGTATACGCTTACAATGAGCAGTTCTTC
CDR3aa: CASSLVYAYNEQFF
d_gene: -
j_gene: TRBJ2-1
v_gene: TRBV7-9
abundance: -

CDR3nt: TGCAGCGTTGAAAAAGTTTCGGGGGACACTGAAGCTTTCTTT
CDR3aa: CSVEKVSGDTEAFF
d_gene: -
j_gene: TRBJ1-1
v_gene: TRBV29-1
abundance: -

CDR3nt: TGTGCCAGCAGCAAATGGGTGGGCAGGGGCCTCTCCTATAATTCACCCCTCCACTTT
CDR3aa: CASSKWVGRGLSYNSPLHF
d_gene: -
j_gene: TRBJ1-6
v_gene: TRBV21-1
abundance: -

CDR3nt: TGTGCCAGCAGCGTAGCGGGTACCACAGATACGCAGTATTTT
CDR3aa: CASSVAGTTDTQYF
d_gene: TRBD2
j_gene: TRBJ2-3
v_gene: TRBV7-9
abundance: -

CDR3nt: TGTGCCAGCAGCCCATCGGGGCAGTCCTACGAGCAGTACTTC
CDR3aa: CASSPSGQSYEQYF
d_gene: -
j_gene: TRBJ2-7
v_gene: TRBV9
abundance: -

CDR3nt: TGTGCCAGCAGCTTGAGCGGCTACGAGCAGTACTTC
CDR3aa: CASSLSGYEQYF
d_gene: -
j_gene: TRBJ2-7
v_gene: TRBV5-6
abundance: once

CDR3nt: TGTGCCAGCAGTTACTCTCCAGGGGTCAATCAGCCCCAGCATTTT
CDR3aa: CASSYSPGVNQPQHF
d_gene: -
j_gene: TRBJ1-5
v_gene: TRBV6-5
abundance: -

CDR3nt: TGTGCCACCCTGATTTCGGGGACAACTAATGAAAAACTGTTTTTT
CDR3aa: CATLISGTTNEKLFF
d_gene: -
j_gene: TRBJ1-4
v_gene: TRBV2
abundance: -

CDR3nt: TGTGCCTGGAGTGAAGCGCGGGGAGGCACTGAAGCTTTCTTT
CDR3aa: CAWSEARGGTEAFF
d_gene: -
j_gene: TRBJ1-1
v_gene: TRBV30
abundance: -

CDR3nt: TGTGCCAGCAGTGCCGGGACAGGGAGCAATCAGCCCCAGCATTTT
CDR3aa: CASSAGTGSNQPQHF
d_gene: TRBD1
j_gene: TRBJ1-5
v_gene: TRBV2
abundance: -

CDR3nt: TGTGCCAGTAGATTTTCTGGGGGGTCCTACGAGCAGTACTTC
CDR3aa: CASRFSGGSYEQYF
d_gene: -
j_gene: TRBJ2-7
v_gene: TRBV19
abundance: -

CDR3nt: TGTGCCAGCAGCTTATACGGACAAACTGAAGCTTTCTTT
CDR3aa: CASSLYGQTEAFF
d_gene: -
j_gene: TRBJ1-1
v_gene: TRBV7-9
abundance: -

CDR3nt: TGTGCCAGTAGTATCCCGGCAGGGATGAACACTGAAGCTTTCTTT
CDR3aa: CASSIPAGMNTEAFF
d_gene: -
j_gene: TRBJ1-1
v_gene: TRBV19
abundance: -